A selection of T cell receptor beta chains follows, all from one sample in a study of T cell changes during pregnancy in multiple sclerosis. The data were produced by immunoSEQ multiplex PCR, yet TCRdb's version contains in-frame clones alone and is incomplete. Seen here are under 70,000 clones, about nine tenths observed once, and the top ten hold 1% to 1.5%. The input for sequencing was peripheral blood, taken after pregnancy. These receptors were taken from a female donor in good health, enrolled as a control in a pregnancy study. CDR3s include the opening cysteine and the closing phenylalanine or tryptophan. The D gene is left open where the match is weak. Expanded clones get a size class; other rows say once, few or many, or leave the size out.

TRBD1	TRBV13	.	TRBJ2-5	TGTGCCAGCAGCCTCAGGGGGCGTCAAGAGACCCAGTACTTC	CASSLRGRQETQYF
.	TRBV9	.	TRBJ2-3	TGTGCCAGCGGCGGGGTAGCGCTAAGCACAGATACGCAGTATTTT	CASGGVALSTDTQYF
.	TRBV2	once	TRBJ1-5	TGTGCCAGCCGTTCGAACGGAGCGAGCAATCAGCCCCAGCATTTT	CASRSNGASNQPQHF
.	TRBV15	.	TRBJ2-1	TGTGCCACCAGCAGAGATTGGGGCTACACCTCCTACAATGAGCAGTTCTTC	CATSRDWGYTSYNEQFF
.	TRBV6-6	.	TRBJ2-2	TGTGCCAGCGGGGCTGACAGACGTATCGGGGAGCTGTTTTTT	CASGADRRIGELFF
TRBD2	TRBV7-6	.	TRBJ2-6	TGTGCCAGCAGCCAGACTAGTAGCGGGGGCGACTCTGGGGCCAACGTCCTGACTTTC	CASSQTSSGGDSGANVLTF
.	TRBV10-1	.	TRBJ1-1	TGCGCCAGGCCCGACAGGAACACTGAAGCTTTCTTT	CARPDRNTEAFF
TRBD2	TRBV19	.	TRBJ2-3	TGTGCCAGTAGAGCCGGGGGGGACCAAGATACGCAGTATTTT	CASRAGGDQDTQYF
TRBD1	TRBV2	.	TRBJ1-2	TGTGCCAGCCACCCCCATGACAGGGACTATGGCTACACCTTC	CASHPHDRDYGYTF
.	TRBV18	.	TRBJ2-2	TGTGCCAGCTCACCACAACAGCTCGACACCGGGGAGCTGTTTTTT	CASSPQQLDTGELFF
.	TRBV7-8	.	TRBJ1-5	TGTGCCAGCAGCCAAACCCACAGGGTTTCTCCCCATCCCCAGCATTTT	CASSQTHRVSPHPQHF
TRBD1	TRBV11-2	.	TRBJ1-1	TGTGCCAGCAGCAGGGACAGGGGCCAAGCTTTCTTT	CASSRDRGQAFF
.	TRBV4-3	.	TRBJ1-1	TGCGCCAGCAGCCAATCCCCCGGGTTGGACACTGAAGCTTTCTTT	CASSQSPGLDTEAFF
.	TRBV4-3	once	TRBJ2-3	TGCGCCAGCAGCCAAGAACCAGGGCATGTTACGCAGTATTTT	CASSQEPGHVTQYF
.	TRBV15	.	TRBJ2-7	TGTGCCACCAGCACCCTGGGGGCCGCCTACGAGCAGTACTTC	CATSTLGAAYEQYF
.	TRBV15	.	TRBJ1-4	TGTGCCACCAGCAGAGAGGAGTCCAGGGGACTAAGTAATGAAAAACTGTTTTTT	CATSREESRGLSNEKLFF
TRBD2	TRBV29-1	.	TRBJ2-2	TGCAGCGTTGAGTCTAGCGGGTCCTCCGGGGAGCTGTTTTTT	CSVESSGSSGELFF
.	TRBV7-3	.	TRBJ1-1	TGTGCCAGCAGCCCATCCCAGGGTTCGGCTGAAGCTTTCTTT	CASSPSQGSAEAFF
.	TRBV4-3	.	TRBJ1-2	TGCGCCAGCAGCCAAGAAAACGGGATCAGCAGTGACTATGGCTACACCTTC	CASSQENGISSDYGYTF
TRBD2	TRBV7-3	.	TRBJ2-3	TGTGCCAGCAGCTCCCGGACTAGCGGGGGCACAGATACGCAGTATTTT	CASSSRTSGGTDTQYF
.	TRBV19	.	TRBJ2-2	TGTGCCAGTAGTAATTTGGCTAACACCGGGGAGCTGTTTTTT	CASSNLANTGELFF
.	TRBV7-3	.	TRBJ2-2	TGTGCCAGCAGCTTAGATGGCTCCTACACCGGGGAGCTGTTTTTT	CASSLDGSYTGELFF
.	TRBV6-6	.	TRBJ2-1	TGTGCCAGCAGTCAAAACTCACAGGCTGCGCAGTTCTTC	CASSQNSQAAQFF
.	TRBV7-9	.	TRBJ1-5	TGTGCCAGCAGCTTAGACAGCAATAGCAATCAGCCCCAGCATTTT	CASSLDSNSNQPQHF
.	TRBV29-1	.	TRBJ1-2	TGCAGCGTTGACGCGGGGGCGGGCTATGGCTACACCTTC	CSVDAGAGYGYTF
.	TRBV5-1	.	TRBJ1-1	TGCGCCAGCAGCTTGAGGTCTGGGCTCGCAGCCACTGAAGCTTTCTTT	CASSLRSGLAATEAFF
TRBD2	TRBV30	.	TRBJ2-1	TGTGCCTGGAGTAGTCAGCGGGGGGGCTTTCGGTTCTTC	CAWSSQRGGFRFF
TRBD1	TRBV7-9	.	TRBJ1-6	TGTGCCAGCAGCTGGGGACAGGTTATTAATTCACCCCTCCACTTT	CASSWGQVINSPLHF
TRBD1	TRBV28	.	TRBJ1-1	TGTGCCAGCAGTGAACCCGGACAGGGCGGCACTGAAGCTTTCTTT	CASSEPGQGGTEAFF
.	TRBV7-9	once	TRBJ2-7	TGTGCCAGCAGCTTAGGAGGTGTGGGGAGTGAGCAGTACTTC	CASSLGGVGSEQYF
TRBD2	TRBV19	.	TRBJ2-1	TGTGCCACCGCCGCCATCGCTAGCGGGGGGGGCGATGAGCAGTTCTTC	CATAAIASGGGDEQFF
TRBD1	TRBV2	.	TRBJ1-6	TGTGCCAGCAGTGAGACAGGGGGGCCATATAATTCACCCCTCCACTTT	CASSETGGPYNSPLHF
.	TRBV18	.	TRBJ1-2	TGTGCCAGCTCACCACCTGCCTCAGGCCCCTATGGCTACACCTTC	CASSPPASGPYGYTF
.	TRBV5-1	.	TRBJ1-2	TGCGCCAGCAGCCCAACCCCGACCGGACTTTCCTATGGCTACACCTTC	CASSPTPTGLSYGYTF
TRBD2	TRBV25-1	.	TRBJ2-3	TGTGCCAGCAGTGCGGGACTAGCCCCAATCACAGATACGCAGTATTTT	CASSAGLAPITDTQYF
.	TRBV7-9	.	TRBJ1-1	TGTGCCAGCAGCCCGCCCGAGGGTAAAGTGAACACTGAAGCTTTCTTT	CASSPPEGKVNTEAFF
.	TRBV5-1	.	TRBJ2-3	TGCGCCAGCAGCTTGGCAGGGAGCACAGATACGCAGTATTTT	CASSLAGSTDTQYF
TRBD2	TRBV7-9	.	TRBJ2-7	TGTGCCAGCAGCCCAACCCTAGCGGGGGGGCCTTACGGGTACGAGCAGTACTTC	CASSPTLAGGPYGYEQYF
TRBD1	TRBV25-1	.	TRBJ2-7	TGTGCCAGCAGTGAATGGGGGACAGGAGACTACGAGCAGTACTTC	CASSEWGTGDYEQYF
TRBD1	TRBV9	.	TRBJ2-2	TGTGCCAGCAGCGTAGCGGGGCAGGGGGCCAGGGAGCTGTTTTTT	CASSVAGQGARELFF
.	TRBV9	.	TRBJ1-4	TGTGCCAGCAGCGTAGGTTCAGGGGCCATGGAAAAACTGTTTTTT	CASSVGSGAMEKLFF
.	TRBV15	.	TRBJ1-5	TGTGCCACCAGCAGAGCTGGGGGCCAGCCCCAGCATTTT	CATSRAGGQPQHF
TRBD2	TRBV5-1	.	TRBJ2-1	TGCGCCAGCTTTCTTGTATTAGCGGGGGGTCAGGCGAGTGAGCAGTTCTTC	CASFLVLAGGQASEQFF
TRBD1	TRBV30	.	TRBJ2-7	TGTGCCTGGAGGGCAGGGGGTCGGTACGAGCAGTACTTC	CAWRAGGRYEQYF
TRBD2	TRBV7-3	.	TRBJ2-3	TGTGCCAGCAGCTCCGGACTAGCCTACACAGATACGCAGTATTTT	CASSSGLAYTDTQYF
TRBD2	TRBV4-1	.	TRBJ2-5	TGCGCCAGCAGCCAAGGGCCAAGCGGGGGGGGAGAGACCCAGTACTTC	CASSQGPSGGGETQYF
TRBD1	TRBV4-3	.	TRBJ1-2	TGCGCCAGCAGCCGAGGACAGGGGGCTAACTATGGCTACACCTTC	CASSRGQGANYGYTF
TRBD1	TRBV14	once	TRBJ2-7	TGTGCCAGCAGCCCCCCGGGACAGGGGAACTACGAGCAGTACTTC	CASSPPGQGNYEQYF
TRBD1	TRBV7-7	.	TRBJ2-3	TGTGCCAGCAGCCCAGGGACAGGGCTCACAGATACGCAGTATTTT	CASSPGTGLTDTQYF
TRBD1	TRBV7-2	.	TRBJ2-7	TGTGCCAGCAGTTCACAGGGGGCCGACGAGCAGTACTTC	CASSSQGADEQYF
.	TRBV29-1	.	TRBJ1-2	TGCAGCGTTCCCGGGACACCAACCAACTATGGCTACACCTTC	CSVPGTPTNYGYTF
TRBD1	TRBV4-3	.	TRBJ2-3	TGCGCCAGCAGCCACGGAACCGGGACAGGGAGGCGAGCAGATACGCAGTATTTT	CASSHGTGTGRRADTQYF
TRBD1	TRBV27	.	TRBJ2-7	TGTGCCAGCAGTCTAGGACAGGGGGAGCAGTACTTC	CASSLGQGEQYF
TRBD2	TRBV9	.	TRBJ2-1	TGTGCCAGCAGCGCGGGGGGGGTTAACAATGAGCAGTTCTTC	CASSAGGVNNEQFF
.	TRBV7-2	.	TRBJ1-4	TGTGCCAGCAGCTTAGGGACACAGCCTTTTAATGAAAAACTGTTTTTT	CASSLGTQPFNEKLFF
TRBD1	TRBV7-9	.	TRBJ2-7	TGTGCCAGCAGCCGCCCCGGGACAGGGGTGACCTACGAGCAGTACTTC	CASSRPGTGVTYEQYF
.	TRBV19	.	TRBJ2-7	TGTGCCAGTAGTATAGGGGGGACACCATCCTACGAGCAGTACTTC	CASSIGGTPSYEQYF
TRBD1	TRBV27	.	TRBJ1-5	TGTGCCAGCAGTTCCGAGACAGGGCCGAAGCAGCCCCAGCATTTT	CASSSETGPKQPQHF